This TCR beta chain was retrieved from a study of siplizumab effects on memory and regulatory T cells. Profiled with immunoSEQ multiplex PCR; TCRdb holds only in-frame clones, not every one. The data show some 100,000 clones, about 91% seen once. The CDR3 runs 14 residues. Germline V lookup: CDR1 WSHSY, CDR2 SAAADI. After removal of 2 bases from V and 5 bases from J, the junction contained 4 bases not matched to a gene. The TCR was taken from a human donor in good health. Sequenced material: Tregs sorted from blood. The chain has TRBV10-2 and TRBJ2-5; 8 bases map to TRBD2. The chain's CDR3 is CASSEKGGRETQYF. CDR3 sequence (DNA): TGCGCCAGCAGTGAGAAGGGCGGGAGGGAGACCCAGTACTTC.